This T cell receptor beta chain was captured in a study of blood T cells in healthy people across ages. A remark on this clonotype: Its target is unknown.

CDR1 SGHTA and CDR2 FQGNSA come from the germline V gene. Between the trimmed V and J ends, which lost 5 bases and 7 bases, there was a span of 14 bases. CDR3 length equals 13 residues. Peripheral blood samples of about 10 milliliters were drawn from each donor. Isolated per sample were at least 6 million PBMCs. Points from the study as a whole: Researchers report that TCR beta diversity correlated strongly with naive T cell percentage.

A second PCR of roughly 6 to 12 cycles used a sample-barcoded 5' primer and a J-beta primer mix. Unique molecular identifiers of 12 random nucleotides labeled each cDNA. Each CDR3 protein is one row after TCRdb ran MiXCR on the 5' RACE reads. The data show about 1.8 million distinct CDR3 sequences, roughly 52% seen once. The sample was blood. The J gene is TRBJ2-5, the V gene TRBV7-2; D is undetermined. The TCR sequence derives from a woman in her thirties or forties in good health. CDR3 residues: CASSPGTAPTQYF. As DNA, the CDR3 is TGTGCCAGCAGCCCGGGTACTGCCCCGACCCAGTACTTC.